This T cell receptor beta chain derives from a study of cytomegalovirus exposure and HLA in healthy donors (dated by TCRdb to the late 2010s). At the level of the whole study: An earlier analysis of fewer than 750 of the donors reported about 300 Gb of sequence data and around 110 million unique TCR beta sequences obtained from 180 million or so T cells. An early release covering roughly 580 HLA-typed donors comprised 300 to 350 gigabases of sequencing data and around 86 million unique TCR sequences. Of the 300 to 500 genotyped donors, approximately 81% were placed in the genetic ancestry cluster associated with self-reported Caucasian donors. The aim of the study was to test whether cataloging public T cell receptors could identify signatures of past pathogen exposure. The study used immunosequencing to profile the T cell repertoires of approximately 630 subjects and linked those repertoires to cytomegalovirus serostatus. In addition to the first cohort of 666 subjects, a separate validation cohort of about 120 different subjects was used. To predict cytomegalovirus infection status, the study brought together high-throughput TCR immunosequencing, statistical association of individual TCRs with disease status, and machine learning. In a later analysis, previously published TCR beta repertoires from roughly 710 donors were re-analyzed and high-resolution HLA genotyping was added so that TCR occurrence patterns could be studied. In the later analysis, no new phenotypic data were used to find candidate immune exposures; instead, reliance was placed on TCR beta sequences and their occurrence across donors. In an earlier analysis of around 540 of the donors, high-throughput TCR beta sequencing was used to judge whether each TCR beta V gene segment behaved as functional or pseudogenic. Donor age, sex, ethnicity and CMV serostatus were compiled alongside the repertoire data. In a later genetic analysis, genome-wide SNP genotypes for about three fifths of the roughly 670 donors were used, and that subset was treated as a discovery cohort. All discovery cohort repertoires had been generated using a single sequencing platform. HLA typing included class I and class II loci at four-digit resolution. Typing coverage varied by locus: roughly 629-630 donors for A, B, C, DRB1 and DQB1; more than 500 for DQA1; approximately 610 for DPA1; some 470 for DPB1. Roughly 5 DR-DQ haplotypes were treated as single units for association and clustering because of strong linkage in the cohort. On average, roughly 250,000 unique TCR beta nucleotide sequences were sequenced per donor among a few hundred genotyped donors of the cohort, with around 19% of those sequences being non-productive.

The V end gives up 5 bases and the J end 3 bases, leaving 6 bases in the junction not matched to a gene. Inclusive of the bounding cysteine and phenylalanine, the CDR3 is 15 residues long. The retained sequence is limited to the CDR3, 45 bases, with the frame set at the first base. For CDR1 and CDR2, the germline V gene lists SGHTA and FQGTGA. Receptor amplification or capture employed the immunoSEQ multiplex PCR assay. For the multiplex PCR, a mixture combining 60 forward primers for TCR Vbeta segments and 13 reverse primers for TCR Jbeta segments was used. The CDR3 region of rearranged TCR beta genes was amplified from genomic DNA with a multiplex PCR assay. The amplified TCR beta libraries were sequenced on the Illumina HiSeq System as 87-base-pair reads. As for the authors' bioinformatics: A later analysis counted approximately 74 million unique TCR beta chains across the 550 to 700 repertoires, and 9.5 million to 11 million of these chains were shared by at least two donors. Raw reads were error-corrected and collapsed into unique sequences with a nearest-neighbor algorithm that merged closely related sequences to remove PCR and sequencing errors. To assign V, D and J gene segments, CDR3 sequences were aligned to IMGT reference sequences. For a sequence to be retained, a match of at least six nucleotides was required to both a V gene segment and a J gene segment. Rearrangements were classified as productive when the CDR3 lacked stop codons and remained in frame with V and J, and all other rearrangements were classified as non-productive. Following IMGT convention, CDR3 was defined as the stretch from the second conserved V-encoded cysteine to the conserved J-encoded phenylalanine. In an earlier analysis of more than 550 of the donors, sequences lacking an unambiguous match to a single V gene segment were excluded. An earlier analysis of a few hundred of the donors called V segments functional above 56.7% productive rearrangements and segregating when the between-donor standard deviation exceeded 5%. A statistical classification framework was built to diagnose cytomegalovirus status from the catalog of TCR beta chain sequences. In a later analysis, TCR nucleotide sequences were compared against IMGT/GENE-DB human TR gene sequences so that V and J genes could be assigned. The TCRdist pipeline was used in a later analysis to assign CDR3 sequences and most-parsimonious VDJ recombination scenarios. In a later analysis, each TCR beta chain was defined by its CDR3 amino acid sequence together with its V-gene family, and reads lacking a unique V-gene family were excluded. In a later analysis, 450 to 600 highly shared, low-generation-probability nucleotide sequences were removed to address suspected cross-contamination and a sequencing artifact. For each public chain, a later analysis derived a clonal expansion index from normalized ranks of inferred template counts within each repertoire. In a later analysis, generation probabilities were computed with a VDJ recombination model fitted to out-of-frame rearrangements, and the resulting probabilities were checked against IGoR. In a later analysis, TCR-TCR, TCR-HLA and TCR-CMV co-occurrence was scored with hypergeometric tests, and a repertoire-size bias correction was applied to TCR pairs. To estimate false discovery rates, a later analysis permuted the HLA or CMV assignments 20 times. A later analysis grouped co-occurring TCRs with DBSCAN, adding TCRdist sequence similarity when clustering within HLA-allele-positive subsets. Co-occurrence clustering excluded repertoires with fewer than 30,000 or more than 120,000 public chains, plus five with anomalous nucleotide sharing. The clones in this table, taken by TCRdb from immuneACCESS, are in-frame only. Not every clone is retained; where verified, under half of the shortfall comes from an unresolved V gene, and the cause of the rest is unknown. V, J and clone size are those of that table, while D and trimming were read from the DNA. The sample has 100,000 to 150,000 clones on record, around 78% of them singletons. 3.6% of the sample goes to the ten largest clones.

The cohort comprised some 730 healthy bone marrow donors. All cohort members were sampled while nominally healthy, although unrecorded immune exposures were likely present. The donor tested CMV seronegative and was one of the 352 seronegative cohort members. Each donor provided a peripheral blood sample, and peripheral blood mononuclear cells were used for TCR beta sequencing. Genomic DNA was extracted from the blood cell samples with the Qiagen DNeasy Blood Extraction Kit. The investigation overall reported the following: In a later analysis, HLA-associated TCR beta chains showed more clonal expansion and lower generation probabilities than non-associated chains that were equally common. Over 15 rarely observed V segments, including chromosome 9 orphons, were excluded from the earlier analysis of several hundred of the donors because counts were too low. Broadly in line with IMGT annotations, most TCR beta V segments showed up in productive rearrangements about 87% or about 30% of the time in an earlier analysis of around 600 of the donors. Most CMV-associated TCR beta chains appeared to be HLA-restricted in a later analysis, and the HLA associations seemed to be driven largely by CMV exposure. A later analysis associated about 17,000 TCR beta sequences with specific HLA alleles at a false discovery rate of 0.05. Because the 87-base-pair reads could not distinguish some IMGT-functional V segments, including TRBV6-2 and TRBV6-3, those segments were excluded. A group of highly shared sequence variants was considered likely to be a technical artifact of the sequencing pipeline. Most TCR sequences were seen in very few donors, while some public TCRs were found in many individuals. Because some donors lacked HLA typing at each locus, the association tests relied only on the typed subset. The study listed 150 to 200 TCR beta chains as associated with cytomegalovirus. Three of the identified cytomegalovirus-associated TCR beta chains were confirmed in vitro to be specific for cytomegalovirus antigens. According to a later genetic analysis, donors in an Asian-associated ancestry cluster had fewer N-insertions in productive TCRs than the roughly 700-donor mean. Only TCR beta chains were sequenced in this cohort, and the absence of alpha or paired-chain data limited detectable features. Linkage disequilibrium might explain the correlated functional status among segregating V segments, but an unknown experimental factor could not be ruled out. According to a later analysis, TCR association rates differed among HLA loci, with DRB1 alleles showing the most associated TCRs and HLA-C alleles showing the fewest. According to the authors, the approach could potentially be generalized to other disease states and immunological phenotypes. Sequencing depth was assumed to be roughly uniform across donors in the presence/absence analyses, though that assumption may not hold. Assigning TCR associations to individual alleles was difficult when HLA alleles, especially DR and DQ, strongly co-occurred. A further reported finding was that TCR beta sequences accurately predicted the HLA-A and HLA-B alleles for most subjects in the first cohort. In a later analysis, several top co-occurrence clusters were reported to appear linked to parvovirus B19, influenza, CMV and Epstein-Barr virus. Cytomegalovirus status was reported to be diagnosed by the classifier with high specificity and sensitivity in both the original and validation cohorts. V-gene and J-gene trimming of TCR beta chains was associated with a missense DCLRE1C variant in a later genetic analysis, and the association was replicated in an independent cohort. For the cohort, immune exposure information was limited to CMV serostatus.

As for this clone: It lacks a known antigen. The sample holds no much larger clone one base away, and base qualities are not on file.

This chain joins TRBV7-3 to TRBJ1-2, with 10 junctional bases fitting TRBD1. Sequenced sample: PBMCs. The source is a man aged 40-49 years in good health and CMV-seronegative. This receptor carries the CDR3 CASSPRQGADYGYTF. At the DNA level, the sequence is TGTGCCAGCAGCCCCAGACAGGGGGCGGACTATGGCTACACCTTC.